Below, 5 T cell receptor beta chains from the same sample are listed, as sequenced in a study of cytomegalovirus exposure and HLA in healthy donors (dated by TCRdb to the late 2010s). Library method: the immunoSEQ multiplex PCR assay. For the multiplex PCR, a mixture combining 60 forward primers for TCR Vbeta segments and 13 reverse primers for TCR Jbeta segments was used. The source is immuneACCESS, and TCRdb retained only in-frame sequences with V and J called. Part of the clones is not carried over; for the studies checked, unresolved V genes explain less than half of this, and the remainder is unexplained. The table for this sample shows 130,000 or so clones. The top ten constitute 2.2% of the sample. Specimen: PBMCs. These receptors came from a woman aged 18-29 years in good health and CMV-seronegative.

This chain links TRBV7-2 with TRBJ1-1; 11 nucleotides agree with TRBD1. This CDR3 region has 14 residues. Germline lookup yields CDR1 SGHTA and CDR2 FQGNSA. With 4 bases clipped from V and 5 bases from J, the junction kept 3 bases outside the gene matches. The CDR3 reads CASSWDRGTTEAFF. The CDR3 region has the DNA TGTGCCAGCAGCTGGGACAGGGGGACGACTGAAGCTTTCTTT.

CDR3 amino acids: CASSSLQGDPPCNEQFF. CDR3 coding DNA: TGTGCCAGCAGCTCTCTACAGGGGGACCCACCCTGCAATGAGCAGTTCTTC. This chain uses TRBV7-4 with TRBJ2-1; 8 positions agree with TRBD1. The CDR3 length is 17 residues. Germline-derived CDR1 and CDR2 are SGHVT and SQSDAQ. The J segment lost 6 bases and the V segment lost 4 bases, leaving 14 bases of the junction unmatched.

The chain uses TRBV5-1 and TRBJ1-1, with D maybe TRBD1 (5 bases). The ends were cut back, 1 base at V and 1 base at J, with 8 bases in the middle. From germline, CDR1 is SGHRS and CDR2 YFSETQ. The CDR3 loop spans 14 amino acids. The CDR3 DNA follows: TGCGCCAGCAGCTTGCTGGGGGGGAACACTGAAGCTTTCTTT. It encodes CASSLLGGNTEAFF.

The V call is TRBV19, the J call TRBJ1-2, with 8 bases identical to TRBD1. Per germline, CDR1 LNHDA and CDR2 SQIVND (reference sequence). The V segment lost 5 bases and the J segment 3 bases; nucleotides outside the gene matches: 5. The CDR3 loop spans 14 amino acids. The CDR3 sequence is CASSVDRDDYGYTF. CDR3 sequence (DNA): TGTGCCAGTAGTGTGGACAGGGATGACTATGGCTACACCTTC.

J is TRBJ1-4 and V is TRBV9; 10 bases fit TRBD1. After removal of 4 bases from V and 8 bases from J, the junction contained 8 bases not matched to a gene. CDR3 size: 15 residues. Germline V gene sequence: CDR1 SGDLS, CDR2 YYNGEE. The CDR3 loop is CASSPRTGGEEKLFF. The DNA for the CDR3 is TGTGCCAGCAGCCCACGGACAGGGGGTGAAGAAAAACTGTTTTTT.